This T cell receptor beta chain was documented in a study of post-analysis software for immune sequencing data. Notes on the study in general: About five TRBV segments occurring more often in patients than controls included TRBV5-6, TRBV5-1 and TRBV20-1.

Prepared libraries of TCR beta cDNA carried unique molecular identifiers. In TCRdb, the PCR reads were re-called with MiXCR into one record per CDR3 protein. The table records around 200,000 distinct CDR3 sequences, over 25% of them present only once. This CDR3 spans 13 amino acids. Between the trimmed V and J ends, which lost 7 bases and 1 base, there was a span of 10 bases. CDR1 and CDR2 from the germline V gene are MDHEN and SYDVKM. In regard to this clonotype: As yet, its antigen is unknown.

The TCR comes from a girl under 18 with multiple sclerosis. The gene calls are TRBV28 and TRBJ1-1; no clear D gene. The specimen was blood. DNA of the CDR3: TGTGCCAGCATCTTGACACCGAACACTGAAGCTTTCTTT. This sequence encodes CASILTPNTEAFF.